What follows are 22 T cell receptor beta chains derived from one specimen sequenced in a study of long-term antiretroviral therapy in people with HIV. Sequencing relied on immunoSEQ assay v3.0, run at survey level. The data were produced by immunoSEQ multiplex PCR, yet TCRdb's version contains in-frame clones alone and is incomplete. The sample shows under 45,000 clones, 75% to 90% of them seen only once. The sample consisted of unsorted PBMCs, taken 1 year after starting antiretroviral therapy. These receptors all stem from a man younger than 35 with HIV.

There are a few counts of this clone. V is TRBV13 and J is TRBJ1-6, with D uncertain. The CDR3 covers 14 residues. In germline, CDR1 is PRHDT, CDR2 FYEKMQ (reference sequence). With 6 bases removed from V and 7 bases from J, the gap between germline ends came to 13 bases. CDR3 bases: TGTGCCAGCAGTCACAGTGTGGGCAATTCACCCCTCCACTTT. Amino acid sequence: CASSHSVGNSPLHF.

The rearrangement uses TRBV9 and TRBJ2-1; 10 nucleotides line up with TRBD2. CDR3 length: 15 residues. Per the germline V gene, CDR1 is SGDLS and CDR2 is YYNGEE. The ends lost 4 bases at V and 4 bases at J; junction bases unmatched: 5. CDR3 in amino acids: CASSFGLAEYNEQFF. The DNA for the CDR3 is TGTGCCAGCAGCTTCGGACTAGCGGAGTACAATGAGCAGTTCTTC.

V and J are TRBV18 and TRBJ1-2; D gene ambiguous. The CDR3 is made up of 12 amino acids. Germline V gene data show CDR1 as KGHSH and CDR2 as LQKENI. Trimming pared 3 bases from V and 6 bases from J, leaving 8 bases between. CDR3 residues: CASSPYSDGYTF. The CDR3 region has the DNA TGTGCCAGCTCACCCTACTCGGATGGCTACACCTTC.

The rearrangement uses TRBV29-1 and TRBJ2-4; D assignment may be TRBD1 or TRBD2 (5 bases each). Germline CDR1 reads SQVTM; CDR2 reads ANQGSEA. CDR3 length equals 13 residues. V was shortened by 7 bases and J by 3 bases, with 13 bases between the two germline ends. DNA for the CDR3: TGCAGCGCCGGCTTGGGGGTCAAAAACATTCAGTACTTC. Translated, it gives CSAGLGVKNIQYF.

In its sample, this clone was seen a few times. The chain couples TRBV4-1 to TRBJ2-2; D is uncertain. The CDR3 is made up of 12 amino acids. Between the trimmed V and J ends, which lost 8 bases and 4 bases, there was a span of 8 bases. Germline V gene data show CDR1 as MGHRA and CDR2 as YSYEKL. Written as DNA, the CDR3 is TGCGCCAGCTCGGATCGCACCGGGGAGCTGTTTTTT. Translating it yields CASSDRTGELFF.

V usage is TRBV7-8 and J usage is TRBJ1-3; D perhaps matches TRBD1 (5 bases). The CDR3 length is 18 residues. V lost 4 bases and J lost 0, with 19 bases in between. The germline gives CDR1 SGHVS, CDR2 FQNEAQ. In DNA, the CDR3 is TGTGCCAGCAGCTCCCCAGGGTATTCCAAAACCTCTGGAAACACCATATATTTT. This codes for CASSSPGYSKTSGNTIYF.

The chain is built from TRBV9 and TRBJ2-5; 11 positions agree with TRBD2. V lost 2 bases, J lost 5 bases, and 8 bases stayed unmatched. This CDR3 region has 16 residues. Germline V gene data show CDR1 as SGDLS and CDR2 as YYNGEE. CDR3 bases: TGTGCCAGCAGCGTTAGTAGCGGGGGGGCCATGGAGACCCAGTACTTC. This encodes CASSVSSGGAMETQYF.

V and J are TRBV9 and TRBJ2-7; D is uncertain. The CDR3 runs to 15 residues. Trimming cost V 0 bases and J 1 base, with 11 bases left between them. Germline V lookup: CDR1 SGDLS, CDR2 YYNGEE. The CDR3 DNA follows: TGTGCCAGCAGCGTAGCCCCTGGTCTATCCTACGAGCAGTACTTC. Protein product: CASSVAPGLSYEQYF.

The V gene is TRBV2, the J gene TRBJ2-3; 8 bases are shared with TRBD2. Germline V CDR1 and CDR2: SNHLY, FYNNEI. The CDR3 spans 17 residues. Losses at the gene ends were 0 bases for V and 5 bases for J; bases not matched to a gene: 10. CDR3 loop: CASSEAVGAGVGDTQYF. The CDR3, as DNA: TGTGCCAGCAGTGAAGCGGTCGGAGCGGGAGTGGGAGATACGCAGTATTTT. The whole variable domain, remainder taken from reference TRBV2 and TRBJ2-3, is EPEVTQTPSHQVTQMGQEVILRCVPISNHLYFYWYRQILGQKVEFLVSFYNNEISEKSEIFDDQFSVERPDGSNFTLKIRSTKLEDSAMYFCASSEAVGAGVGDTQYFGPGTRLTVL.

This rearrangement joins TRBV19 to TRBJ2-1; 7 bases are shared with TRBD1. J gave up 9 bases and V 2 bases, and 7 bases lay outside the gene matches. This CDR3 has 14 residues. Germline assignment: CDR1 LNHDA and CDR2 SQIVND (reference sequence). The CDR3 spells CASSIKHRGIEQFF. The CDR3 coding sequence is TGTGCCAGTAGTATAAAGCACAGGGGTATTGAGCAGTTCTTC.

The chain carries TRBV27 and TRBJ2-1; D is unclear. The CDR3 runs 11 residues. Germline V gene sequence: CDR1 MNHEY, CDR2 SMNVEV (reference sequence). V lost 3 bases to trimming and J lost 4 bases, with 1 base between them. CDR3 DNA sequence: TGTGCCAGCAGTTTTTACAATGAGCAGTTCTTC. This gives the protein CASSFYNEQFF.

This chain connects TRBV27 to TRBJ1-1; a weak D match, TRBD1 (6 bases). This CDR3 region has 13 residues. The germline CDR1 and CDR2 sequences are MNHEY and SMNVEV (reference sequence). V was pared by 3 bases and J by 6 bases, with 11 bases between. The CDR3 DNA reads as TGTGCCAGCAGTTTCCACAGGGCCGCTGAAGCTTTCTTT. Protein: CASSFHRAAEAFF.

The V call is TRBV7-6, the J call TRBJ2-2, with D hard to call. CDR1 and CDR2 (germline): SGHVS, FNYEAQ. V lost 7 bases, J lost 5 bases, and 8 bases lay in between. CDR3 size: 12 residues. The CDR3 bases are TGTGCCAGCAATTTCGGGACCGGGGAGCTGTTTTTT. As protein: CASNFGTGELFF.

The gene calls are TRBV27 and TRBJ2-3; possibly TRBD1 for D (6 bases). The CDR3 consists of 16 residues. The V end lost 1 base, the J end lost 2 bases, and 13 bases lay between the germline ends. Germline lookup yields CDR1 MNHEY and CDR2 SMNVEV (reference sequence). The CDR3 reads CASSLLWGRDTDTQYF. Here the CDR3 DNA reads TGTGCCAGCAGTTTATTATGGGGGCGTGACACAGATACGCAGTATTTT.

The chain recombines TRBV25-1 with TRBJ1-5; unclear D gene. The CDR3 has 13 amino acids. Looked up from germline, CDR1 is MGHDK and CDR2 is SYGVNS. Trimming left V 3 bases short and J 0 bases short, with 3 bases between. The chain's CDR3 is CASSDGSNQPQHF. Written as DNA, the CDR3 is TGTGCCAGCAGTGATGGTAGCAATCAGCCCCAGCATTTT.

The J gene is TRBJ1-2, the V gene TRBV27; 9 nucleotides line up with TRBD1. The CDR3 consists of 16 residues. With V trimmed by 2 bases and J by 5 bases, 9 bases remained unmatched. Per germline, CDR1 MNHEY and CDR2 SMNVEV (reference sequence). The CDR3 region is CASSLGVGTGRYGYTF. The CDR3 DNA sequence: TGTGCCAGCAGTTTAGGTGTCGGGACAGGGCGTTATGGCTACACCTTC.

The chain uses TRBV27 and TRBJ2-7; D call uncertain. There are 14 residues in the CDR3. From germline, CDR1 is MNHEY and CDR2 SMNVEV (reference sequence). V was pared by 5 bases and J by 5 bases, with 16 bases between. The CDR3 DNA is TGTGCCAGCAGTCCTGACGGGTTTATCGACGAGCAGTACTTC. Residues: CASSPDGFIDEQYF.

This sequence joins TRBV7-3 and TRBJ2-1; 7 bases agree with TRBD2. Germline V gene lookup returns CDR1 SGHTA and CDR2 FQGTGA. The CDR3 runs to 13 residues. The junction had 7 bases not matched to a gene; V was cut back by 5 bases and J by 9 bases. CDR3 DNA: TGTGCCAGCAGCCCCCGGGGAGGGCGTGAGCAGTTCTTC. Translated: CASSPRGGREQFF.

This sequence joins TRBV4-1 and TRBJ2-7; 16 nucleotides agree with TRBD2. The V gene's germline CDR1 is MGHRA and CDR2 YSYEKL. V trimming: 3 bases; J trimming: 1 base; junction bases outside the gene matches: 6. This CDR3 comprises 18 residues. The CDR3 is CASSQLPGLAGGSYEQYF. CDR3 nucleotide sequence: TGCGCCAGCAGCCAGCTTCCGGGACTAGCGGGGGGGTCCTACGAGCAGTACTTC.

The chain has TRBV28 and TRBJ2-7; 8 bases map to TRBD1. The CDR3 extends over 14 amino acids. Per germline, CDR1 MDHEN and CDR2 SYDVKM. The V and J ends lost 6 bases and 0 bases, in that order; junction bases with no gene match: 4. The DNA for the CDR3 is TGTGCCAGCAGACGGGGACAGGACTCCTACGAGCAGTACTTC. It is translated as CASRRGQDSYEQYF.

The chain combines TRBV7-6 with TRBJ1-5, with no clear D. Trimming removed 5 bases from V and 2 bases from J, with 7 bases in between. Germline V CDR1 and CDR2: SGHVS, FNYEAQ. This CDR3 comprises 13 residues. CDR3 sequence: CASSPGGNQPQHF. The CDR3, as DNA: TGTGCCAGCAGCCCCGGGGGCAATCAGCCCCAGCATTTT. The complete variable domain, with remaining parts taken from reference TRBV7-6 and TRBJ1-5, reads GAGVSQSPRYKVTKRGQDVALRCDPISGHVSLYWYRQALGQGPEFLTYFNYEAQQDKSGLPNDRFSAERPEGSISTLTIQRTEQRDSAMYRCASSPGGNQPQHFGDGTRLSIL.

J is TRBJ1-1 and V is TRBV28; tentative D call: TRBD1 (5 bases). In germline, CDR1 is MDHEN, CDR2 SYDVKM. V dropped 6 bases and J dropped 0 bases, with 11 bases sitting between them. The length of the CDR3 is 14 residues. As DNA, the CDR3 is TGTGCCAGCAGAGACAGTACGATGAACACTGAAGCTTTCTTT. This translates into CASRDSTMNTEAFF.